This T cell receptor (beta chain) was retrieved from a study of blood T cell repertoires in COVID-19. Germline-derived CDR1 and CDR2 are SGDLS and YYNGEE. Trimming removed 4 bases from V and 2 bases from J; junction bases left unmatched: 7. The CDR3 has 17 amino acids. Sequencing was performed with immunoSEQ multiplex PCR; in TCRdb, only in-frame clones are kept and a portion is missing. The data show about 200,000 clones, about 89% seen once. The chain combines TRBV9 with TRBJ2-5, with 14 bases matching TRBD2. The sequence derives from a young woman who had recovered from COVID-19. The sample consisted of PBMCs or T cells enriched from blood (not recorded which). The CDR3 nucleotides read TGTGCCAGCAGCCCAGGACTAGCGGGGGGAGTTCAAGAGACCCAGTACTTC. Translation: CASSPGLAGGVQETQYF.